This T cell receptor beta chain was captured in a study of T cells in Graves' hyperthyroidism and ophthalmopathy. Uncontrolled infection, other autoimmune disease, pregnancy or lactation barred patients from enrollment. Diagnoses were established using clinical symptoms, serum thyroxine and TRAb, thyroid ultrasound and orbital computed tomography. Germline assignment: CDR1 SGHTA and CDR2 FQGNSA. There are 16 residues in the CDR3. Trimming shortened V by 5 bases and J by 0 bases, and 15 bases separated the two germline ends. The TCR beta CDR3 regions underwent amplification using RNA transcripts as the source. Initially, a first-round RT-PCR of the TCR CDR3 employed the HTBI primer set. In TCRdb, the multiplex PCR reads were re-called with MiXCR into one record per CDR3 protein. The sample has 500,000 or so distinct CDR3 sequences, about 16% seen once. This clonotype has at least ten counts.

The genes are TRBV7-2 and TRBJ2-3; D unresolved. The sequence was obtained from a woman between 25 and 40 years old with Graves' ophthalmopathy. Sequencing was done on a sample of blood. The CDR3 nucleotides are TGTGCCAGCAGCCACCATACGTCGCCCAGCACAGATACGCAGTATTTT. The encoded protein is CASSHHTSPSTDTQYF.